What follows are 10 T cell receptor beta chains derived from one specimen sequenced in a study of blood T cell repertoires in COVID-19. Sequencing was performed with immunoSEQ multiplex PCR; in TCRdb, only in-frame clones are kept and a portion is missing. Of 150,000 to 200,000 clones in the sample, approximately 86% were seen once. The sequenced sample consisted of peripheral blood. Every receptor here comes from a woman aged 35 to 49 with COVID-19, enrolled during active disease.

V is TRBV7-2 and J is TRBJ2-3; D is undetermined. This CDR3 region has 17 residues. Trimming shortened V by 1 base and J by 0 bases, and 14 bases separated the two germline ends. The germline CDR1 and CDR2 sequences are SGHTA and FQGNSA. The CDR3 sequence is CASSLVPPGFSTDTQYF. The CDR3 coding sequence is TGTGCCAGCAGCTTAGTCCCCCCCGGTTTTAGCACAGATACGCAGTATTTT.

The genes are TRBV11-2 and TRBJ1-5; D remains ambiguous. The germline CDR1 and CDR2 sequences are SGHAT and FQNNGV. The V gene lost 5 bases and the J gene lost 1 base, with 12 bases spanning the gap. The CDR3 consists of 15 residues. The DNA of the CDR3 is TGTGCCAGCAGCCTGGCACCGGGGAGCAATCAGCCCCAGCATTTT. It translates to CASSLAPGSNQPQHF.

This clone turned up a few times. The chain carries TRBV6-5 and TRBJ1-5; D ambiguous. Germline loops: CDR1 MNHEY, CDR2 SVGAGI. V lost 5 bases and J lost 6, with 8 bases in between. There are 12 residues in the CDR3. CDR3 DNA: TGTGCCAGCAGTACCCCTAGTCAGCCCCAGCATTTT. It is translated as CASSTPSQPQHF.

This clone was observed a handful of times. V is TRBV7-9 and J is TRBJ1-4, with 8 positions matching TRBD1. The J segment lost 5 bases and the V segment lost 5 bases, leaving 7 bases of the junction unmatched. This CDR3 comprises 15 residues. CDR1 and CDR2 (germline): SEHNR, FQNEAQ (reference sequence). For the CDR3, the DNA is TGTGCCAGCAGCAGAGGACAGGGCCGAAATGAAAAACTGTTTTTT. This gives the protein CASSRGQGRNEKLFF.

This clone appeared a few times. The chain joins TRBV19 to TRBJ1-1; 8 bases align to TRBD1. CDR3 length: 15 amino acids. The germline V gene has CDR1 LNHDA and CDR2 SQIVND (reference sequence). V lost 9 bases to trimming and J lost 2 bases; unmatched junction nucleotides: 11. The CDR3 here is CASNRDRYRNTEAFF. CDR3 nucleotide sequence: TGTGCCAGCAACCGGGACAGGTACCGTAACACTGAAGCTTTCTTT. The entire variable domain, with the rest obtained from reference TRBV19 and TRBJ1-1, is as follows: DGGITQSPKYLFRKEGQNVTLSCEQNLNHDAMYWYRQDPGQGLRLIYYSQIVNDFQKGDIAEGYSVSREKKESFPLTVTSAQKNPTAFYLCASNRDRYRNTEAFFGQGTRLTVV.

This clone was seen repeatedly, ten times or more. CDR3 sequence: CASSLEQGLNTEAFF. CDR3 DNA sequence: TGTGCCAGCAGCTTGGAACAGGGGCTCAACACTGAAGCTTTCTTT. The chain employs TRBV5-4 and TRBJ1-1, with 7 bases that match TRBD1. CDR3 size: 15 residues. The J segment lost 2 bases and the V segment lost 0 bases, leaving 4 bases of the junction unmatched. The germline CDR1 and CDR2 sequences are SGHNT and YYREEE (reference sequence).

This sequence joins TRBV10-3 and TRBJ1-1, with 10 nucleotides matching TRBD1. Germline values: CDR1 ENHRY, CDR2 SYGVKD. J was trimmed by 8 bases and V by 3 bases; bases with no gene match: 6. There are 14 residues in the CDR3. Here the CDR3 DNA reads TGTGCCATCAGTGAAGGGACAGGGGTTCCCGAAGCTTTCTTT. It specifies CAISEGTGVPEAFF.

The genes are TRBV6-5 and TRBJ2-6, with TRBD1 identical over 9 bases. The trim removed 11 bases at V and 2 bases at J, leaving 7 bases unmatched. CDR3 length: 15 amino acids. From germline, CDR1 is MNHEY and CDR2 SVGAGI. CDR3 sequence (DNA): TGTGCCGCCAGACAGGGGGAGGCTGGGGCCAACGTCCTGACTTTC. Protein sequence: CAARQGEAGANVLTF.

Many counts were recorded for this clone. This rearrangement joins TRBV28 to TRBJ2-5, with D possibly matching TRBD1 (5 bases). Germline CDR1 and CDR2: MDHEN and SYDVKM. Trimming took off 4 bases at V and 0 bases at J, with 18 bases between the two ends. The CDR3 covers 17 residues. Here the CDR3 DNA reads TGTGCCAGCAGTTCCCCGGTGACTCAGGGATACCAAGAGACCCAGTACTTC. Translated: CASSSPVTQGYQETQYF.

The table lists this clone with a count of one. The V gene is TRBV29-1, the J gene TRBJ1-5; no reliable D call. This CDR3 has 13 residues. CDR1 and CDR2 (germline): SQVTM, ANQGSEA. Trimming pared 7 bases from V and 0 bases from J, leaving 10 bases between. Written as DNA, the CDR3 is TGCAGCGCCATCAGTAATAGCAATCAGCCCCAGCATTTT. It is translated as CSAISNSNQPQHF.